Listed below are T cell receptor beta chains from one sample, sequenced in a study of blood T cells in healthy people across ages. MiXCR, run by TCRdb on the 5' RACE reads, gives a single entry per CDR3 protein. The repertoire includes approximately 730,000 distinct CDR3 sequences, 53% of them detected once, and around 41% sits in the top ten. Specimen: blood. These TCRs come from a man older than 75 in good health. CDR3s include the opening cysteine and the closing phenylalanine or tryptophan.

cdr3_aa,j_call,v_call
CASSRNGRGFSYEQYF,TRBJ2-7,TRBV2
CASSLDRTGSQYF,TRBJ2-4,TRBV7-2
CASSLLASGVTEAFF,TRBJ1-1,TRBV7-2
CASSRGLAGGFSYEQYF,TRBJ2-7,TRBV21-1
CASSDQRNQPQHF,TRBJ1-5,TRBV27
CASSPRTGYDSPLHF,TRBJ1-6,TRBV5-1
CATSGARSGANVLTF,TRBJ2-6,TRBV24-1
CSADTGGDEQYF,TRBJ2-5,TRBV29-1
CASSYRAANTYGYTF,TRBJ1-2,TRBV6-1
CASSLSQGLYNSPLHF,TRBJ1-6,TRBV7-2
CATSDLSPGQGKDTQYF,TRBJ2-3,TRBV24-1
CASSETVYEQYF,TRBJ2-7,TRBV6-2/TRBV6-3
CASSLETSTGGETQYF,TRBJ2-5,TRBV5-1
CASSLTSGMPEQYF,.,TRBV12-3/TRBV12-4
CASSVGPVWETQYF,TRBJ2-5,TRBV9
CASSLGRGVEQYF,.,TRBV7-9
CASSDPGGGSSYEQYF,TRBJ2-7,TRBV2
CASSEFSGQHNEKLFF,TRBJ1-4,TRBV25-1
CSAKRGASTDTQYF,TRBJ2-3,TRBV20-1
CSASPFPGTSGTDTQYF,TRBJ2-3,TRBV20-1
CASGLALPVYEQYF,TRBJ2-7,TRBV12-5
CASSEGGPRYAYF,TRBJ2-3,TRBV6-1
CRVVMNTEAFF,TRBJ1-1,TRBV29-1
CASRPRTGWTGYTF,TRBJ1-2,TRBV6-5
CAWALGRSYEQYF,TRBJ2-7,TRBV30
CASSGDSDTQYF,TRBJ2-3,TRBV2
CSAREASGRQETQYF,TRBJ2-5,TRBV20-1
CASSQGARTEEQYF,TRBJ2-7,TRBV4-2
CSVEWRAGDEQFF,TRBJ2-1,TRBV29-1
CSVQIAGVGETQYF,TRBJ2-5,TRBV29-1
CATRHGTTLSGELFF,TRBJ2-2,TRBV2
CSARGRDRALDTQYF,TRBJ2-3,TRBV20-1
CSPGQPTYNEQFF,TRBJ2-1,TRBV20-1
CASNEGLADNEQFF,TRBJ2-1,TRBV2
CAISEGDRRNEKLFF,TRBJ1-4,TRBV10-3
CASSQDGRIETEAFF,TRBJ1-1,TRBV4-1
CASSYSSLFGGRKETQYF,TRBJ2-5,TRBV6-5
CASSPSPGLEEQYF,TRBJ2-7,TRBV5-1
CASSFSMGQGTVGYGYTF,TRBJ1-2,TRBV27
CASSLVAGADGNQPQHF,TRBJ1-5,TRBV7-9
CASSRGGTINEQFF,TRBJ2-1,TRBV7-2
CASSFSRGYEQYF,TRBJ2-7,TRBV28
CSGGGGTDYEQYF,TRBJ2-7,TRBV29-1
CASSPGPGYTF,TRBJ1-2,TRBV28
CASSGQVYEQYF,TRBJ2-7,TRBV25-1
CASSPSSGSFNEQFF,TRBJ2-1,TRBV5-1
CASSFPVNQWPYEQYF,TRBJ2-7,TRBV7-2
CSASARGVQETQFF,TRBJ2-1,TRBV20-1